The 15 T cell receptor beta chains below come from one sample, sequenced in a study of cytomegalovirus exposure and HLA in healthy donors. The PCR employed 60 Vbeta primers together with 13 Jbeta primers. Libraries were prepared by immunoSEQ multiplex PCR; TCRdb keeps only in-frame clonotypes and omits some of them. This table holds 90,000 to 140,000 clones, approximately 80% found once. What was sequenced was PBMCs. These receptors were collected from a man under 40 in good health and CMV-seronegative.

The chain employs TRBV7-9 and TRBJ1-3, with D possibly matching TRBD1 (6 bases). Germline values: CDR1 SEHNR, CDR2 FQNEAQ (reference sequence). This CDR3 has 16 residues. The V end was cut by 2 bases, the J end by 0 bases, with 11 bases between. The CDR3 DNA is TGTGCCAGCAGCTTATACAGGGAAATCTCTGGAAACACCATATATTTT. Its translation: CASSLYREISGNTIYF.

The chain joins TRBV19 to TRBJ2-1, with D perhaps TRBD1 (6 bases). Germline V gene lookup returns CDR1 LNHDA and CDR2 SQIVND (reference sequence). Trimming left V 8 bases short and J 4 bases short, with 12 bases between. The CDR3 covers 13 residues. This CDR3 is CASGDIGYNEQFF. Written as DNA, the CDR3 is TGTGCCAGTGGGGACATTGGATACAATGAGCAGTTCTTC.

The genes are TRBV27 and TRBJ1-2; 7 bases align to TRBD1. CDR1 and CDR2 (germline): MNHEY, SMNVEV (reference sequence). Losses at the gene ends were 6 bases for V and 4 bases for J; bases not matched to a gene: 11. The CDR3 has 15 residues. Written as DNA, the CDR3 is TGTGCCAGCAGAACCATAGGGTCAGGGGGCTATGGCTACACCTTC. This encodes CASRTIGSGGYGYTF.

The sample holds one count of this clone. This chain links TRBV5-4 with TRBJ1-3; D not resolved. The CDR3 consists of 13 residues. V dropped 4 bases and J dropped 3 bases, with 8 bases sitting between them. The V gene's germline CDR1 is SGHNT and CDR2 YYREEE (reference sequence). CDR3 region: CASSTADGNTIYF. The CDR3 bases are TGTGCCAGCAGCACAGCGGATGGAAACACCATATATTTT. Together with reference TRBV5-4 and TRBJ1-3, the CDR3 gives the full variable domain: ETGVTQSPTHLIKTRGQQVTLRCSSQSGHNTVSWYQQALGQGPQFIFQYYREEENGRGNFPPRFSGLQFPNYSSELNVNALELDDSALYLCASSTADGNTIYFGEGSWLTVV.

The chain has TRBV6-1 and TRBJ2-7, with 8 bases fitting TRBD1. J gave up 4 bases and V 4 bases, and 3 bases lay outside the gene matches. Germline V gives CDR1 MNHNS, CDR2 SASEGT. This CDR3 contains 13 residues. The CDR3 bases are TGTGCCAGCAGTGGGACAGGGATATACGAGCAGTACTTC. It is translated as CASSGTGIYEQYF.

The table lists this clone with a count of one. The rearrangement links TRBV29-1 to TRBJ2-1, with TRBD2 matching over 8 bases. The germline gives CDR1 SQVTM, CDR2 ANQGSEA. The CDR3 runs 17 residues. The CDR3 bases are TGCAGGCCACGAAGGAAACAGCGGGAGAGGAACTACAATGAGCAGTTCTTC. Its translation: CRPRRKQRERNYNEQFF.

The J gene is TRBJ2-1, the V gene TRBV12-1; the table's TRBD2 call for D was not verified on the DNA. TRBV12-1 is a recognized pseudogene. CDR3 length equals 16 residues. In DNA, the CDR3 is TGTGCCAGCAGCTCATTTGTAGCGGGAACGGGCAATGAGCAGTTCTTC. It translates to CASSSFVAGTGNEQFF.

The genes are TRBV5-6 and TRBJ1-1; 7 bases match TRBD1. Per germline, CDR1 SGHDT and CDR2 YYEEEE. J gave up 4 bases and V 6 bases, and 6 bases lay outside the gene matches. The CDR3 has 13 amino acids. CDR3 sequence (DNA): TGTGCCAGCAAGACAGGGTTTCGCACTGAAGCTTTCTTT. It is translated as CASKTGFRTEAFF.

The chain employs TRBV28 and TRBJ2-5; TRBD2 matches 10 bases. The CDR3 consists of 16 residues. Germline values: CDR1 MDHEN, CDR2 SYDVKM. V lost 7 bases, J lost 8 bases, and 16 bases stayed unmatched. CDR3 residues: CASTVRRTSGAGTQYF. CDR3 nucleotides: TGTGCCAGCACCGTGAGGCGGACTAGCGGTGCCGGAACCCAGTACTTC.

The chain carries TRBV5-6 and TRBJ2-6; 9 bases are shared with TRBD1. The CDR3 is 15 amino acids. The V gene end was trimmed by 4 bases and the J gene end by 4 bases; junction bases not matched to a gene: 3. Germline V gene lookup returns CDR1 SGHDT and CDR2 YYEEEE. The CDR3 loop reads CASSPQGAGANVLTF. The CDR3 coding sequence is TGTGCCAGCAGCCCACAGGGGGCGGGGGCCAACGTCCTGACTTTC. The variable domain in full, with the rest retrieved from reference TRBV5-6 and TRBJ2-6, is DAGVTQSPTHLIKTRGQQVTLRCSPKSGHDTVSWYQQALGQGPQFIFQYYEEEERQRGNFPDRFSGHQFPNYSSELNVNALLLGDSALYLCASSPQGAGANVLTFGAGSRLTVL.

The V call is TRBV18, the J call TRBJ2-1; D is unclear. Germline V gene lookup returns CDR1 KGHSH and CDR2 LQKENI. V lost 0 bases and J 0 bases, leaving 12 bases between the germline ends. This CDR3 is built from 17 residues. CDR3 region: CASSPPLVRSSYNEQFF. CDR3 DNA: TGTGCCAGCTCACCACCGCTGGTTCGTAGCTCCTACAATGAGCAGTTCTTC.

This clone was seen only a few times. The V and J genes are TRBV5-4 and TRBJ2-7; 8 bases are a match to TRBD2. This CDR3 spans 15 amino acids. V lost 3 bases and J lost 3; bases outside the gene matches: 8. The germline V gene has CDR1 SGHNT and CDR2 YYREEE (reference sequence). DNA for the CDR3: TGTGCCAGCAGCTCCCCAGGAGCGGGAGACTACGAGCAGTACTTC. Translating it yields CASSSPGAGDYEQYF.

This sequence joins TRBV28 and TRBJ2-1, with 9 bases aligning to TRBD1. The CDR3 is 14 residues long. Trimming cost V 5 bases and J 7 bases; bases outside gene matches: 6. Germline lookup yields CDR1 MDHEN and CDR2 SYDVKM. The CDR3: CASSGRQGGNEQFF. CDR3 nucleotide sequence: TGTGCCAGCAGTGGCAGACAGGGGGGGAATGAGCAGTTCTTC.

The gene calls are TRBV19 and TRBJ1-4; 10 nucleotides match TRBD1. The CDR3 has 15 amino acids. CDR1 and CDR2 (germline): LNHDA, SQIVND (reference sequence). Trimming removed 6 bases from V and 7 bases from J; junction bases left unmatched: 8. This CDR3 reads CASRMLGTGVEKLFF. The CDR3 bases are TGTGCCAGTAGGATGTTAGGGACAGGGGTTGAAAAACTGTTTTTT.

This clone has a single count. The genes are TRBV7-2 and TRBJ1-5; D is possibly TRBD1 (6 bases). Germline CDR1 is SGHTA and CDR2 is FQGNSA. The germline V and J ends were trimmed by 5 bases and 5 bases, with 16 bases remaining between them. This CDR3 comprises 15 residues. CDR3 DNA: TGTGCCAGCAGCAAGGAGGGGGGGAGCCATCAGCCCCAGCATTTT. It is translated as CASSKEGGSHQPQHF.